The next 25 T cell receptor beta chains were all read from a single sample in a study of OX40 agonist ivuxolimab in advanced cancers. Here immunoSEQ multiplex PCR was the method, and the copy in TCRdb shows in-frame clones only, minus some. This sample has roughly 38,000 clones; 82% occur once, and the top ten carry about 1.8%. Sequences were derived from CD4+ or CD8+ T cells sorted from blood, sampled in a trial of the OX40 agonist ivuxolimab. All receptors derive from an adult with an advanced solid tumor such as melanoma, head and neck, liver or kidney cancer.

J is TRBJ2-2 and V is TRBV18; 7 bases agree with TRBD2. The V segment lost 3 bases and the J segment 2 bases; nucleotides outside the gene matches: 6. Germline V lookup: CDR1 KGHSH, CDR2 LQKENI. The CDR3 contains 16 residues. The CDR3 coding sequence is TGTGCCAGCTCACCCTTGGCTAGCGGAAACACCGGGGAGCTGTTTTTT. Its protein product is CASSPLASGNTGELFF.

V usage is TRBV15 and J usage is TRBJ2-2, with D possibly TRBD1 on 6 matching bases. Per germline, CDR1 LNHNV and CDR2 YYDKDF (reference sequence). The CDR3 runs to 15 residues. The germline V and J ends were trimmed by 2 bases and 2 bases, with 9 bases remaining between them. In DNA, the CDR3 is TGTGCCACCAGCAGAAGCAGGGGAAACACCGGGGAGCTGTTTTTT. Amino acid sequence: CATSRSRGNTGELFF.

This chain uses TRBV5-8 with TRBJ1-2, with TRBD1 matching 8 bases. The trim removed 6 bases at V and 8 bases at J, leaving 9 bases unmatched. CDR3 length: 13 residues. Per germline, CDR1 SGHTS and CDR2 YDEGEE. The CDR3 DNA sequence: TGTGCCAGCAAGAGTACAGGGGGTAGCGGCTACACCTTC. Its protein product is CASKSTGGSGYTF.

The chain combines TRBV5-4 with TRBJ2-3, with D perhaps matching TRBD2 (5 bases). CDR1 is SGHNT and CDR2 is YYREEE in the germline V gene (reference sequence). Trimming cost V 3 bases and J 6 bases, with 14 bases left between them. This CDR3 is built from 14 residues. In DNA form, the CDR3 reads TGTGCCAGCAGCTCTAGAGGGCCGATCGATACGCAGTATTTT. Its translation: CASSSRGPIDTQYF. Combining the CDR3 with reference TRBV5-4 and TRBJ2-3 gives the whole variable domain ETGVTQSPTHLIKTRGQQVTLRCSSQSGHNTVSWYQQALGQGPQFIFQYYREEENGRGNFPPRFSGLQFPNYSSELNVNALELDDSALYLCASSSRGPIDTQYFGPGTRLTVL.

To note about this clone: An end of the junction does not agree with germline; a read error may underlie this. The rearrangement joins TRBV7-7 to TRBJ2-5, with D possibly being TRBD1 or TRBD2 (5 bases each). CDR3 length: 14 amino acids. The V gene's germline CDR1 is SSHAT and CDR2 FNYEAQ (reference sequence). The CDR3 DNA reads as TGTGCTAGCAGCAGGTGGGGGTACCAAGAGACCCAGTACTTC. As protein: CASSRWGYQETQYF. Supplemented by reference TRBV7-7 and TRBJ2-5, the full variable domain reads GAGVSQSPRYKVTKRGQDVTLRCDPISSHATLYWYQQALGQGPEFLTYFNYEAQPDKSGLPSDRFSAERPEGSISTLTIQRTEQRDSAMYRCASSRWGYQETQYFGPGTRLLVL.

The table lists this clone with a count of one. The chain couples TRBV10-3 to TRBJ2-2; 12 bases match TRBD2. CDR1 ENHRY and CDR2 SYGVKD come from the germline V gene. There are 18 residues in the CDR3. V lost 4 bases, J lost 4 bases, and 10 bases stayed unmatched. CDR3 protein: CAISASGGAQVGTGELFF. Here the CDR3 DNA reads TGTGCCATCAGTGCTAGCGGGGGGGCCCAGGTTGGCACCGGGGAGCTGTTTTTT.

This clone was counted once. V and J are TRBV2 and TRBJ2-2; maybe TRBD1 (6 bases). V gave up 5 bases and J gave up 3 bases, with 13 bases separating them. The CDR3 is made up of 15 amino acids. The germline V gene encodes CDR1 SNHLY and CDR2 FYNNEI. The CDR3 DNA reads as TGTGCCAGCAGTCTTCTGGGGGCCTACACCGGGGAGCTGTTTTTT. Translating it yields CASSLLGAYTGELFF.

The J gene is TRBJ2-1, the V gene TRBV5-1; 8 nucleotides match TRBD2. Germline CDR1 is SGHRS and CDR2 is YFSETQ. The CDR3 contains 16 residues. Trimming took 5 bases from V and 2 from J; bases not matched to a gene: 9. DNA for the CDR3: TGCGCCAGCAGATTCGGGGCGGGGGGTACCTACAATGAGCAGTTCTTC. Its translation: CASRFGAGGTYNEQFF.

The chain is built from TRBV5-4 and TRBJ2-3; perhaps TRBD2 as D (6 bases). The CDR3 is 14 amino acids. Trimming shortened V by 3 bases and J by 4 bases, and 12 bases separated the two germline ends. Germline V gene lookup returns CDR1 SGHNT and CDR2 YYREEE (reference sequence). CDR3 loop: CASSSNSGADTQYF. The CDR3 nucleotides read TGTGCCAGCAGCTCCAACTCGGGGGCAGATACGCAGTATTTT.

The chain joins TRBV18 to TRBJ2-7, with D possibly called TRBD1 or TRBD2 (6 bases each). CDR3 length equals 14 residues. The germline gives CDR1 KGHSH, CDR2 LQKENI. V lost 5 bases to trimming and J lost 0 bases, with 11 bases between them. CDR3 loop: CASSSTGASYEQYF. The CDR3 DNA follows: TGTGCCAGCTCATCGACGGGGGCCTCCTACGAGCAGTACTTC.

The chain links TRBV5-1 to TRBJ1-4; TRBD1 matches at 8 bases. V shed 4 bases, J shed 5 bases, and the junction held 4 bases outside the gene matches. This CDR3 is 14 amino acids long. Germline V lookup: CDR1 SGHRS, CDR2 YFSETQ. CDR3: CASSRTGLNEKLFF. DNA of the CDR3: TGCGCCAGCAGCCGGACAGGGTTGAATGAAAAACTGTTTTTT.

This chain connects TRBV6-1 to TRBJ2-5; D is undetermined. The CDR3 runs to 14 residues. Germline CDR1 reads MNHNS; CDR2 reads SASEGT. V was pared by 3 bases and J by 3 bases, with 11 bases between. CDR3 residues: CASSEPRDKETQYF. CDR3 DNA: TGTGCCAGCAGTGAGCCCAGAGACAAAGAGACCCAGTACTTC.

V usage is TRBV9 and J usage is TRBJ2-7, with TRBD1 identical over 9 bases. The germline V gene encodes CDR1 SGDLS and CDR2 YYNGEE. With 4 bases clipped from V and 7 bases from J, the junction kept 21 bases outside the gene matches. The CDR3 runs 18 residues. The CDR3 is CASSTRQGGPAIADEQYF. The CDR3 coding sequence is TGTGCCAGCAGCACTCGACAGGGGGGCCCGGCAATAGCTGATGAGCAGTACTTC. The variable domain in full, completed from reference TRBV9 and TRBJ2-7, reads DSGVTQTPKHLITATGQRVTLRCSPRSGDLSVYWYQQSLDQGLQFLIQYYNGEERAKGNILERFSAQQFPDLHSELNLSSLELGDSALYFCASSTRQGGPAIADEQYFGPGTRLTVT.

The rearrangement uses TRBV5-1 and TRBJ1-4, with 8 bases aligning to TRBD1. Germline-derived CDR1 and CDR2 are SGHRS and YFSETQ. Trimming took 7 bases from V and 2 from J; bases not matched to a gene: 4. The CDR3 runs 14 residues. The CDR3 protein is CASSNRGTNEKLFF. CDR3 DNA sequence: TGCGCCAGCTCCAACAGGGGGACTAATGAAAAACTGTTTTTT.

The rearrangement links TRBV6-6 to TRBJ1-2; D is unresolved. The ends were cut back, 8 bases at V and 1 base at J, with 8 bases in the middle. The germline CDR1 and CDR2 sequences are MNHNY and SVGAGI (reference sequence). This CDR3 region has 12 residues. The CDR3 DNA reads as TGTGCCAGCTCGTTGAATAACTATGGCTACACCTTC. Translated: CASSLNNYGYTF.

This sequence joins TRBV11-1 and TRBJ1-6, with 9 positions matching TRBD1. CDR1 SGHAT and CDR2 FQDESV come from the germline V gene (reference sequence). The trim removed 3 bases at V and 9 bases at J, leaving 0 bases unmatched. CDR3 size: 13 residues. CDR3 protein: CASSLTGGSPLHF. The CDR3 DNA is TGTGCCAGCAGCTTGACAGGGGGTTCACCCCTCCACTTT.

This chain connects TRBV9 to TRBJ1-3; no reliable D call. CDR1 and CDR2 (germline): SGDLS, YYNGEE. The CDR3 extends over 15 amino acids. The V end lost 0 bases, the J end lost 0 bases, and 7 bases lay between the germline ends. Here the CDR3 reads CASSVAADSGNTIYF. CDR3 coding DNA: TGTGCCAGCAGCGTAGCGGCGGACTCTGGAAACACCATATATTTT.

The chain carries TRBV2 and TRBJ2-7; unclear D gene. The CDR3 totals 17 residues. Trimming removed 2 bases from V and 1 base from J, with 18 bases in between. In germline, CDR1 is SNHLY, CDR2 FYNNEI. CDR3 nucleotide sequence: TGTGCCAGCAGTGAATCCGCACTTCGTAGGGATTCCTACGAGCAGTACTTC. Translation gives CASSESALRRDSYEQYF.

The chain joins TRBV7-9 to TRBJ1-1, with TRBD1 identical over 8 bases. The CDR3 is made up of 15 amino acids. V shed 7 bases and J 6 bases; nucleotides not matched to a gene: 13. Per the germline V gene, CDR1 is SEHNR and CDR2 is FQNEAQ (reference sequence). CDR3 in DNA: TGTGCCAGCAAGAACGTGGCAGGGGGCTCCCCTGAAGCTTTCTTT. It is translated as CASKNVAGGSPEAFF.

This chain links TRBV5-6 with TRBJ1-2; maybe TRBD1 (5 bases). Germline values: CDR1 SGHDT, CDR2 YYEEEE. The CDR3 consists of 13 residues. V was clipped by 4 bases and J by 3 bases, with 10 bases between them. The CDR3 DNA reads TGTGCCAGCAGCCCAGGGTTTGACTATGGCTACACCTTC. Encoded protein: CASSPGFDYGYTF.

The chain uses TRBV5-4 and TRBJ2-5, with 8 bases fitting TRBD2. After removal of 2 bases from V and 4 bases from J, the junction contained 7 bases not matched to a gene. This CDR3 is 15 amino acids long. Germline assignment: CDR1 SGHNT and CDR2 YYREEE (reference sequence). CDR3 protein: CASSLRAGDRETQYF. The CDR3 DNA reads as TGTGCCAGCAGCTTAAGAGCGGGGGATCGAGAGACCCAGTACTTC.

The CDR3 is CASSRLGAPSSYNEQFF. CDR3 bases: TGTGCCAGCTCCCGTCTGGGAGCGCCAAGCTCCTACAATGAGCAGTTCTTC. The V call is TRBV18, the J call TRBJ2-1, with a tentative D call TRBD2 (5 bases). With 6 bases removed from V and 0 bases from J, the gap between germline ends came to 18 bases. This CDR3 has 17 residues. Germline V gene sequence: CDR1 KGHSH, CDR2 LQKENI. The whole variable domain, filled in from reference TRBV18 and TRBJ2-1, reads NAGVMQNPRHLVRRRGQEARLRCSPMKGHSHVYWYRQLPEEGLKFMVYLQKENIIDESGMPKERFSAEFPKEGPSILRIQQVVRGDSAAYFCASSRLGAPSSYNEQFFGPGTRLTVL.

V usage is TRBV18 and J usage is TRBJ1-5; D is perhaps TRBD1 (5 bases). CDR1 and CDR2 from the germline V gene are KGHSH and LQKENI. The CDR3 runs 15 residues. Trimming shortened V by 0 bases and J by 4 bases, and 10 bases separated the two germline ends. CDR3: CASSPPGTVNQPQHF. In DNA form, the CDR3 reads TGTGCCAGCTCACCACCGGGGACGGTTAATCAGCCCCAGCATTTT.

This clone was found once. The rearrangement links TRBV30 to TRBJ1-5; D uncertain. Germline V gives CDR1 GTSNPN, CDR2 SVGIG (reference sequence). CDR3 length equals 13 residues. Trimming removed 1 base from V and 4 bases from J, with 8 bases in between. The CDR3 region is CAWSANRNQPQHF. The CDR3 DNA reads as TGTGCCTGGAGTGCGAACCGAAATCAGCCCCAGCATTTT.

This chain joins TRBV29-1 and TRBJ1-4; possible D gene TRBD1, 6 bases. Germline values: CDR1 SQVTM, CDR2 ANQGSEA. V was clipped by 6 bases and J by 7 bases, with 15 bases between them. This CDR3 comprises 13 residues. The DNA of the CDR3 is TGCAGCGTGGCGGAGGGGGGTATTGAAAAACTGTTTTTT. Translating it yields CSVAEGGIEKLFF. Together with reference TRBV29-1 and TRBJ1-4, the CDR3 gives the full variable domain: SAVISQKPSRDICQRGTSLTIQCQVDSQVTMMFWYRQQPGQSLTLIATANQGSEATYESGFVIDKFPISRPNLTFSTLTVSNMSPEDSSIYLCSVAEGGIEKLFFGSGTQLSVL.